The 2 T cell receptor beta chains in this list originate from one sample, sequenced in a study of cytomegalovirus exposure and HLA in healthy donors. The PCR contained 60 Vbeta and 13 Jbeta primers. TCRdb's table, derived via immunoSEQ multiplex PCR, lists solely in-frame clones and lacks some. Of 120,000 or so clones in the sample, about 80% were seen once. Sequences were obtained from PBMCs. These receptor sequences come from a man under 40 in good health and CMV-seronegative.

This rearrangement joins TRBV6-5 to TRBJ2-7, with 11 bases that match TRBD2. The CDR3 sequence is 13 residues long. From germline, CDR1 is MNHEY and CDR2 SVGAGI. The junction had 4 bases not matched to a gene; V was cut back by 5 bases and J by 7 bases. This CDR3 reads CASSTLAGEEQYF. The CDR3 DNA follows: TGTGCCAGCAGTACACTAGCGGGAGAGGAGCAGTACTTC.

The genes are TRBV9 and TRBJ1-3; D is unresolved. Between the trimmed V and J ends, which lost 0 bases and 9 bases, there was a span of 10 bases. Germline assignment: CDR1 SGDLS and CDR2 YYNGEE. The CDR3 has 13 residues. This CDR3 is CASSVDGGRTIYF. CDR3 DNA: TGTGCCAGCAGCGTAGACGGAGGCCGCACCATATATTTT. Variable domain in full (rest from reference TRBV9 and TRBJ1-3): DSGVTQTPKHLITATGQRVTLRCSPRSGDLSVYWYQQSLDQGLQFLIQYYNGEERAKGNILERFSAQQFPDLHSELNLSSLELGDSALYFCASSVDGGRTIYFGEGSWLTVV.